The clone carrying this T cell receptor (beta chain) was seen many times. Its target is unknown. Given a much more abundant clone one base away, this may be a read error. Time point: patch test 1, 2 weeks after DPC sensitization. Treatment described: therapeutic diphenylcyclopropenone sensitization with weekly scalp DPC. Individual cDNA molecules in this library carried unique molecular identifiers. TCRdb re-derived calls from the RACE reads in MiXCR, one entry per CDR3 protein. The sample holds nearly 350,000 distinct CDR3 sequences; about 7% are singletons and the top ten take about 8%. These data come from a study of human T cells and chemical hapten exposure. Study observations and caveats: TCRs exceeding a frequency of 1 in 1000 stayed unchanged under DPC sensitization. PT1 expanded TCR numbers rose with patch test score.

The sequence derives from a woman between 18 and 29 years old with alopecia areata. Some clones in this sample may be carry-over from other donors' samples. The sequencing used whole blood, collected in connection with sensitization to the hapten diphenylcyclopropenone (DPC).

CDR3 in DNA: TGTGCCAGCAGCACAGATACGCAGTATTTT. Encoded protein: CASSTDTQYF. The J gene is TRBJ2-3, the V gene TRBV6-1; D is unclear. Germline lookup yields CDR1 MNHNS and CDR2 SASEGT. Trimming shortened V by 6 bases and J by 2 bases, and 0 bases separated the two germline ends. The CDR3 consists of 10 residues.